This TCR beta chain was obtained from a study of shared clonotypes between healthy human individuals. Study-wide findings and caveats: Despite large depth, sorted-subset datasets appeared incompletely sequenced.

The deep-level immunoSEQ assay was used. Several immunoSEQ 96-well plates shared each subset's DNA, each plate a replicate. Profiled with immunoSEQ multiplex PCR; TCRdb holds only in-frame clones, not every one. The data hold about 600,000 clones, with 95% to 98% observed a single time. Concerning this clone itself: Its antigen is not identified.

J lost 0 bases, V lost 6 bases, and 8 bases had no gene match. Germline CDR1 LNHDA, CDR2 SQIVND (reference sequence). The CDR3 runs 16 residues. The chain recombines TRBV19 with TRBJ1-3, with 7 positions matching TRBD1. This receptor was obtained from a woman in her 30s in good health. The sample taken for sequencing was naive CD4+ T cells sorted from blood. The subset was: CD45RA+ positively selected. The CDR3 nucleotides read TGTGCCAGTAGGATACTAGGGGACAGCTCTGGAAACACCATATATTTT. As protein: CASRILGDSSGNTIYF.